The T cell receptor (beta chain) under discussion was sequenced for a study of technical replicates of blood from a handful of donors. Using immunoSEQ multiplex PCR, the repertoire was profiled, and TCRdb retains in-frame clones only, with some absent. The profile shows about 56,000 clones, just over 90% of them singletons. Germline V gene sequence: CDR1 MGHDK, CDR2 SYGVNS. Trimming removed 6 bases at V and 3 bases at J, with 9 bases between. This CDR3 is built from 12 residues. V gene TRBV25-1 combines with J gene TRBJ2-7; D may be TRBD2 (6 bases). The sample consisted of PBMCs. The TCR was taken from a human donor in good health. Some clones in this sample may be carry-over from other donors' samples. DNA for the CDR3: TGTGCCAGCAGCCTGGGGGGCTACGAGCAGTACTTC. It is translated as CASSLGGYEQYF.